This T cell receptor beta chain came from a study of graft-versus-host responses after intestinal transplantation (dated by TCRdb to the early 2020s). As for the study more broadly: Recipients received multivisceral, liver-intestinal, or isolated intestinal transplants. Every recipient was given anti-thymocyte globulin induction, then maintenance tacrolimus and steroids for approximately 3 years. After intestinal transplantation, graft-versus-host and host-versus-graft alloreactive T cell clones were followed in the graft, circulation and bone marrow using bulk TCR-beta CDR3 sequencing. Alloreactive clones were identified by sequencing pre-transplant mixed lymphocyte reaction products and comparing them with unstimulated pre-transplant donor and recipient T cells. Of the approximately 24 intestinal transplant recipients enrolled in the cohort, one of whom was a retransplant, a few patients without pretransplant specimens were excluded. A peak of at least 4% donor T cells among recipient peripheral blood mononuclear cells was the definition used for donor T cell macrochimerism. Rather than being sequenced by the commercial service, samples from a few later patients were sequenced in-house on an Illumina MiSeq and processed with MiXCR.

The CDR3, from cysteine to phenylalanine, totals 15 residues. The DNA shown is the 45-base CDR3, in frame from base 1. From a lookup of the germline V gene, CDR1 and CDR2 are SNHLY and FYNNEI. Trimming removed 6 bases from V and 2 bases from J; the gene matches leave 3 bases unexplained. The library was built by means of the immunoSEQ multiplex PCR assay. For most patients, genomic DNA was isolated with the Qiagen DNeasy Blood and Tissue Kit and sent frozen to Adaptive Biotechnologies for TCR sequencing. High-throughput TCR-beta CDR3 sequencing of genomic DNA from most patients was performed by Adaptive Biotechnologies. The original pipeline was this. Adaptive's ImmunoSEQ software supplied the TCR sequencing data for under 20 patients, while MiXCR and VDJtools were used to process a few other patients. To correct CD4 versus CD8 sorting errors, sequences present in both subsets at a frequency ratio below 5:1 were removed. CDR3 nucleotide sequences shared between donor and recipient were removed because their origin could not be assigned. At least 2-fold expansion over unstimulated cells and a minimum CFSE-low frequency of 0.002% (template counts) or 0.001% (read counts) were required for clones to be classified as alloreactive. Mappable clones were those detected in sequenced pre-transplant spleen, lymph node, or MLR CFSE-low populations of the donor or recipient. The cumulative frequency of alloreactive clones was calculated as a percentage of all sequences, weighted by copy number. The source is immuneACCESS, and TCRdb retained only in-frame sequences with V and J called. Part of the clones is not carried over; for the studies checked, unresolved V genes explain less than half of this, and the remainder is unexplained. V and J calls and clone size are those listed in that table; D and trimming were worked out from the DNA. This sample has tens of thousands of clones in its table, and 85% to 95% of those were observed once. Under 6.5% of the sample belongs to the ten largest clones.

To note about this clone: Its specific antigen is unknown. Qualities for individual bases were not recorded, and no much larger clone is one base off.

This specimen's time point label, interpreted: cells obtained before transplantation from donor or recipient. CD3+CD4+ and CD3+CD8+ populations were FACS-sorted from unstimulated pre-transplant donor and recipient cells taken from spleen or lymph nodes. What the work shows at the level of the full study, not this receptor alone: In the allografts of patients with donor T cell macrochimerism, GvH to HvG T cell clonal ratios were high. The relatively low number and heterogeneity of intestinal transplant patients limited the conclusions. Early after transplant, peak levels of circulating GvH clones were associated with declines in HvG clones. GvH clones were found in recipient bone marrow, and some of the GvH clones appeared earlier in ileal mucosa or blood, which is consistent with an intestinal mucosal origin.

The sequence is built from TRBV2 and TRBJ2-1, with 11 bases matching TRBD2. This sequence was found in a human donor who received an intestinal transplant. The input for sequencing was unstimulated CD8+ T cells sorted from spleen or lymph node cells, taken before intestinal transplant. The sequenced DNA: TGTGCCAGCAGACCTAGCGGGGGGACCTACAATGAGCAGTTCTTC. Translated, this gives CASRPSGGTYNEQFF.